This paragraph covers one T cell receptor (beta chain) sequence. This clonotype was seen a few times. Its cognate antigen has yet to be identified. No much larger clone is present one base from it, and per-base qualities are unavailable. The germline V gene (reference sequence) specifies DFQATT as CDR1 and SNEGSKA as CDR2. The CDR3, from cysteine to phenylalanine, totals 13 residues. The sequence is cut down to CDR3 DNA, 39 bases in frame from base 1. Trimming costs V 7 bases and J 1 base, and their ends lie 13 bases apart. The sample belongs to a study of spatial heterogeneity in lung cancer (dated by TCRdb to the late 2010s). As for the study more broadly: Beta-chain transcripts were consistently detected in greater numbers than alpha-chain transcripts, which likely reflected higher beta-chain transcript abundance. In the raw uncorrected reads, each unique combination of TCR and UMI appeared on average more than ten times. TCR alpha and beta repertoires were quantitatively compared across multiple tumor regions, matched nontumor lung and blood in non-small cell lung cancer. Nonsynonymous mutation counts, determined by whole-exome sequencing of tumor tissue, were related to features of the TCR repertoire. Both alpha and beta chains were TCR-sequenced in samples taken at surgery, namely 220 tumor regions, fewer than 85 matched nontumor lung samples and around 53 PBMC samples.

Libraries were prepared through 5' RACE. TCRdb records NextSeq 500 as the sequencer. The TCR library protocol attached a unique molecular identifier to each TCR cDNA molecule to allow correction of PCR and sequencing errors. Per the source publication's procedure: TCR identification, UMI-based error correction and CDR3 extraction were performed with Decombinator tools. TCRs above a frequency of 2 per 1,000, corresponding to the top 1% of the tumor frequency distribution, were defined as expanded. Renyi diversity was computed with the R vegan package after each repertoire had been subsampled 100 times to 5,000 TCRs. CDR3 similarity networks were built from amino acid triplet string-kernel similarity, connecting CDR3s with pairwise similarity above 0.82. TCRdb's own reprocessing of the public reads used fastp at Q25 and MiXCR and kept productive beta chains. Rows merge per CDR3 protein into single entries with the most common DNA and genes. TCRdb's processing, not the authors' own work, is the source of the V and J calls. The sample table records around 6,700 distinct CDR3 sequences; 7% of these occur just once. The ten biggest clones cover around 74% of the sample.

Broad study findings and their caveats: Additional single-cell paired TCR alpha and beta sequencing was considered necessary to confirm, at a functional level, the hypothesis that regional TCRs recognize regional mutations. Ubiquitous expanded tumor TCRs were detected in blood more often at tumor resection than at routine follow-up.

Taken with the paper, the label for time point translates to: sample taken at primary tumor resection. Donors were 72 patients with early-stage, untreated non-small cell lung cancer from the lung TRACERx cohort. Whole RNA extracted from tumor and nontumor lung tissue, or from cryopreserved PBMC samples, was used for TCR sequencing without cell sorting. Patients were selected for TCR sequencing only if sufficient RNA was available from at least two tumor regions. The source of this sequence is a male donor with early-stage non-small cell lung cancer. The chain couples TRBV20-1 to TRBJ1-1; no D gene call is confident. The sequenced sample was PBMCs, obtained at surgery. The CDR3: CSERRTANTEAFF. The sequenced DNA: TGCAGTGAACGAAGGACCGCGAACACTGAAGCTTTCTTT.